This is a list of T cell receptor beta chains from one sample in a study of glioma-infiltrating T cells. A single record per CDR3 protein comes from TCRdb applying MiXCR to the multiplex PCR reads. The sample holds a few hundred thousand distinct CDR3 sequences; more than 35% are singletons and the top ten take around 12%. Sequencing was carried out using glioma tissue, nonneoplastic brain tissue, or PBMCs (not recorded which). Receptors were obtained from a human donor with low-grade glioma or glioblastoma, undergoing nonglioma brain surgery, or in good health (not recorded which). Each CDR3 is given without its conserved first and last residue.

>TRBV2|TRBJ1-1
ASSDNRETEAF
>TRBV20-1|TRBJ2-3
SARDQETHASTDTQY
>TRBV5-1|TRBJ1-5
ASSLDAGSNQPQH
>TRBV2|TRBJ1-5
ASSEVSYSNQPQH
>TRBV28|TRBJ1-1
AGSYSGLTEAF
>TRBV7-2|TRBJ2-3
ASSLGEGLEVAQY
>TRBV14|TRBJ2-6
ASSHGIAGANVLT
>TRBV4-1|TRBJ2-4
ASSQEPGLNIQY
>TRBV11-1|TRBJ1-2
ASSLGGTAVPNYGYT
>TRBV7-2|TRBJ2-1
ASSFTGTNEQF
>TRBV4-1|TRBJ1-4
ASSQSAQGNEKLF
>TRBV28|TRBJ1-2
ASTPNQGNYGYT
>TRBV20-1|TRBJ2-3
SARGVGRGTDTQY
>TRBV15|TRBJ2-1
ASSGQGWDNEQF
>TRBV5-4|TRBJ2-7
ASRATTGGGEQY
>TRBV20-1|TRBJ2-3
SARDLLQVRDTQY
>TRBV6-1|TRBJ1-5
ASSRGDGPGNQPQH
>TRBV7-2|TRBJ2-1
ASGGGLAAYNEQF
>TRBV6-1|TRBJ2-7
ASSHGTGYEQY
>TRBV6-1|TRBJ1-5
AISGQLFQPQH
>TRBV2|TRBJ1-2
ASSEAREPPNYGYT